The sequence of this T cell receptor beta chain was determined in a study of post-analysis software for immune sequencing data. Unique-molecular-identifier-tagged TCR beta cDNA libraries were used. The authors obtained 540,000 or so cDNA molecules from approximately 1 to 10 million T cells. MiXCR was run by TCRdb on the PCR reads, yielding one entry per CDR3 protein. The repertoire has 600,000 to 750,000 distinct CDR3 sequences, 59% of them found once; the top ten carry around 11%. The V end was cut by 0 bases, the J end by 9 bases, with 7 bases between. This CDR3 is built from 12 residues. The germline CDR1 and CDR2 sequences are SGHRS and YFSETQ. Study-level findings and limits: Higher frequency in patients than in controls was seen for about five TRBV segments, with TRBV5-6, TRBV5-1 and TRBV20-1 among them. Controls had significantly higher normalized Chao1 diversity than multiple sclerosis patients.

This clonotype has just one count. Its antigen is currently unknown. A much larger clone differs from this one at a single base, so this may be a read error. The V and J genes are TRBV5-1 and TRBJ2-1; D is ambiguous. Sequenced: blood. The TCR sequence derives from a girl aged 2 to 10 with multiple sclerosis. The CDR3 loop is CASSLEKAEQFF. The CDR3 bases are TGCGCCAGCAGCTTGGAGAAGGCTGAGCAGTTCTTC.